The 18 T cell receptor beta chains in this list originate from one sample, sequenced in a study of T-cell reconstitution after alpha-beta-depleted transplantation in children. Molecular barcoding with unique molecular identifiers was used for the TCRbeta library. MiXCR, run by TCRdb on the PCR reads, gives a single entry per CDR3 protein. The sample lists roughly 280,000 distinct CDR3 sequences; under 14% were seen once. The sequenced sample was peripheral blood, obtained 180 days after TCRalphabeta/CD19-depleted stem cell transplant. Source of these receptors: a male patient under 10 years old who had a stem cell transplant for chronic granulomatous disease, so the T cells may come from the graft donor.

At least ten counts were recorded for this clonotype. The chain uses TRBV27 and TRBJ2-2, with TRBD1 matching 8 bases. Trimming cost V 5 bases and J 6 bases; bases outside gene matches: 8. The CDR3 is made up of 15 amino acids. Looked up from germline, CDR1 is MNHEY and CDR2 is SMNVEV (reference sequence). The CDR3 sequence is CASSPLQGEAGELFF. The DNA for the CDR3 is TGTGCCAGCAGTCCCCTACAGGGGGAGGCCGGGGAGCTGTTTTTT.

This clonotype was detected many times. The V call is TRBV6-1, the J call TRBJ2-2; maybe TRBD2 (6 bases). The germline gives CDR1 MNHNS, CDR2 SASEGT. The CDR3 spans 14 residues. V shed 7 bases and J shed 3 bases, with 12 bases lying between them. The CDR3 DNA reads as TGTGCCAGCACGGGTAGCGGAGACACCGGGGAGCTGTTTTTT. Its translation: CASTGSGDTGELFF.

This clonotype was seen ten or more times. The V gene is TRBV12-3 or TRBV12-4, the J gene TRBJ2-1; 8 bases agree with TRBD2. V lost 2 bases, J lost 16 bases, and 13 bases stayed unmatched. There are 14 residues in the CDR3. The CDR3 nucleotides are TGTGCCAGCAGTTTAAGCGGTTCGGGACTAGTAAGCTTCTTC. This translates into CASSLSGSGLVSFF.

At least ten counts were recorded for this clonotype. V and J are TRBV27 and TRBJ2-3; 9 bases agree with TRBD2. This CDR3 is built from 15 residues. V dropped 4 bases and J dropped 5; count of bases not matched to a gene: 7. Germline V gives CDR1 MNHEY, CDR2 SMNVEV (reference sequence). The CDR3: CASSSPGGRVDTQYF. CDR3 coding DNA: TGTGCCAGCAGTTCCCCAGGCGGGAGGGTAGATACGCAGTATTTT.

This clonotype came up many times. This sequence joins TRBV20-1 and TRBJ2-7; D unresolved. V shed 3 bases and J shed 0 bases, with 3 bases lying between them. This CDR3 contains 11 residues. Germline V lookup: CDR1 DFQATT, CDR2 SNEGSKA (reference sequence). Written as DNA, the CDR3 is TGCAGTGCTAGTTACTCCTACGAGCAGTACTTC. Protein sequence: CSASYSYEQYF.

This clonotype was counted at least ten times. V and J are TRBV2 and TRBJ2-7; perhaps TRBD2 as D (6 bases). V lost 3 bases and J lost 2, with 14 bases in between. The CDR3 has 15 amino acids. From germline, CDR1 is SNHLY and CDR2 FYNNEI. The CDR3 loop is CASSDYAGSTYEQYF. CDR3 DNA sequence: TGTGCCAGCAGTGATTATGCGGGATCAACCTACGAGCAGTACTTC.

As to this clonotype: Given a much more abundant clone one base away, this may be a read error. The rearrangement uses TRBV7-3 and TRBJ2-3; TRBD1 aligns across 9 bases. The CDR3 runs to 13 residues. Per the germline V gene, CDR1 is SGHTA and CDR2 is FQGTGA. Unmatched junction bases numbered 3, after V lost 4 bases and J lost 7 bases. The CDR3 DNA is TGTGCCAGCAGCTCACAGGGGGCGAATACGCAGTATTTT. It specifies CASSSQGANTQYF.

Many counts were recorded for this clonotype. V usage is TRBV7-9 and J usage is TRBJ1-1; D unresolved. Germline-derived CDR1 and CDR2 are SEHNR and FQNEAQ (reference sequence). Trimming stripped 1 base from V and 3 bases from J, with 9 bases between. This CDR3 is built from 14 residues. The CDR3 is CASSLVRADTEAFF. Written as DNA, the CDR3 is TGTGCCAGCAGCTTAGTGAGGGCTGACACTGAAGCTTTCTTT.

The chain links TRBV6-5 to TRBJ2-1; 7 bases fit TRBD1. Germline loops: CDR1 MNHEY, CDR2 SVGAGI. This CDR3 region has 15 residues. The V gene end was trimmed by 1 base and the J gene end by 5 bases; junction bases not matched to a gene: 5. The CDR3 region is CASSYLQQGNNEQFF. The CDR3 DNA follows: TGTGCCAGCAGTTACTTACAACAGGGGAACAATGAGCAGTTCTTC.

This clonotype was counted many times. The rearrangement joins TRBV6-5 to TRBJ1-5; 8 nucleotides match TRBD1. The CDR3 runs 14 residues. With 7 bases clipped from V and 5 bases from J, the junction kept 7 bases outside the gene matches. Germline loops: CDR1 MNHEY, CDR2 SVGAGI. CDR3 sequence: CASTWTGSDQPQHF. The CDR3, as DNA: TGTGCCAGCACCTGGACAGGGTCGGATCAGCCCCAGCATTTT.

This clonotype was counted at least ten times. The V gene is TRBV28, the J gene TRBJ1-2, with D perhaps matching TRBD1 (5 bases). The V end was cut by 6 bases, the J end by 10 bases, with 21 bases between. Per germline, CDR1 MDHEN and CDR2 SYDVKM. This CDR3 has 14 amino acids. CDR3 in amino acids: CASSSGAGIGAYTF. In nucleotides, the CDR3 is TGTGCCAGCAGCTCCGGGGCAGGGATTGGAGCCTACACCTTC.

This clonotype was observed a handful of times. J is TRBJ2-7 and V is TRBV20-1; D possibly corresponds to TRBD2 (7 bases). The V gene lost 5 bases and the J gene lost 1 base, with 30 bases spanning the gap. Germline assignment: CDR1 DFQATT and CDR2 SNEGSKA (reference sequence). The CDR3 is 19 amino acids. The DNA of the CDR3 is TGCAGTGCTTCAACCTCAAGGGGGGGCGGAGGCTCAAATTCCTACGAGCAGTACTTC. Translated: CSASTSRGGGGSNSYEQYF.

The table lists this clonotype with a few counts. The chain links TRBV4-1 to TRBJ2-6, with 9 bases identical to TRBD2. J was trimmed by 1 base and V by 4 bases; bases with no gene match: 5. CDR3 length: 17 amino acids. Germline lookup yields CDR1 MGHRA and CDR2 YSYEKL. This chain's CDR3 is CASSLSGGPSGANVLTF. For the CDR3, the DNA is TGCGCCAGCAGCCTTAGCGGGGGACCGTCTGGGGCCAACGTCCTGACTTTC.

As regards this clonotype: This may be a read error, as it is one base from a much larger clone. V is TRBV3-1 and J is TRBJ2-3; D perhaps matches TRBD1 (5 bases). The CDR3 runs to 15 residues. Trimming removed 4 bases from V and 5 bases from J, with 16 bases in between. Germline V gives CDR1 LGHDT, CDR2 YNNKEL (reference sequence). The CDR3 reads CASSLGAHDIDTQYF. CDR3 bases: TGTGCCAGCAGCCTTGGGGCGCATGATATAGATACGCAGTATTTT.

In its sample, this clonotype was seen many times. The chain links TRBV20-1 to TRBJ1-1, with TRBD1 matching over 7 bases. CDR3 length: 15 residues. V trimming: 0 bases; J trimming: 4 bases; junction bases outside the gene matches: 8. Germline loops: CDR1 DFQATT, CDR2 SNEGSKA (reference sequence). In nucleotides, the CDR3 is TGCAGTGCTAGAGAGGACAGGACGGATTTCACTGAAGCTTTCTTT. As protein: CSAREDRTDFTEAFF.

This clonotype was seen repeatedly, ten times or more. This chain uses TRBV5-1 with TRBJ2-3; D is uncertain. The V end was cut by 4 bases, the J end by 1 base, with 13 bases between. The V gene's germline CDR1 is SGHRS and CDR2 YFSETQ. The CDR3 runs 15 residues. The DNA of the CDR3 is TGCGCCAGCAGCGATCGGGTTCCAGGCACAGATACGCAGTATTTT. The encoded protein is CASSDRVPGTDTQYF.

This clonotype came up many times. The chain carries TRBV10-3 and TRBJ2-7; no clear D. The germline V and J ends were trimmed by 2 bases and 2 bases, with 10 bases remaining between them. CDR3 length: 14 residues. Germline CDR1 reads ENHRY; CDR2 reads SYGVKD. The CDR3 sequence: CAISEAATPYEQYF. DNA for the CDR3: TGTGCCATCAGTGAGGCGGCGACACCCTACGAGCAGTACTTC.

This clonotype was detected many times. The chain couples TRBV3-1 to TRBJ2-1; D is unresolved. Per germline, CDR1 LGHDT and CDR2 YNNKEL (reference sequence). Trimming stripped 5 bases from V and 8 bases from J, with 10 bases between. This CDR3 is 12 amino acids long. The CDR3 here is CASSSSIYEQFF. The CDR3, as DNA: TGTGCCAGCAGCTCGTCGATTTATGAGCAGTTCTTC.